This entry lists 18 T cell receptor beta chains sequenced from one sample in a study of T cells in Graves' hyperthyroidism and ophthalmopathy. TCR beta CDR3 regions were amplified from RNA. In the first-round RT-PCR of the TCR CDR3, the HTBI primer set was used. Each CDR3 protein gets one entry after TCRdb re-called the multiplex PCR reads with MiXCR. In the table there are 450,000 to 550,000 distinct CDR3 sequences, 24% of which are singletons. Specimen: blood. The receptors derive from a woman aged 25 to 39 with Graves' ophthalmopathy.

This clonotype was counted at least ten times. The chain joins TRBV19 to TRBJ1-2, with D perhaps matching TRBD1 (5 bases). V lost 1 base and J lost 3, with 15 bases in between. Germline values: CDR1 LNHDA, CDR2 SQIVND (reference sequence). The CDR3 has 16 residues. The CDR3 region has the DNA TGTGCCAGTAGTATAGTCGGGAACAGGCCTTACTATGGCTACACCTTC. It yields the protein CASSIVGNRPYYGYTF.

The chain has TRBV6-5 and TRBJ2-5; 11 bases fit TRBD1. The length of the CDR3 is 16 residues. Germline assignment: CDR1 MNHEY and CDR2 SVGAGI. V lost 0 bases, J lost 5 bases, and 5 bases stayed unmatched. Here the CDR3 DNA reads TGTGCCAGCAGTTACTCCGGGACAGGGGGTGTGGAGACCCAGTACTTC. This gives the protein CASSYSGTGGVETQYF.

The gene calls are TRBV30 and TRBJ2-2; D is perhaps TRBD1 (5 bases). The CDR3 totals 14 residues. Germline V gives CDR1 GTSNPN, CDR2 SVGIG (reference sequence). V lost 3 bases and J lost 1, with 9 bases in between. In DNA, the CDR3 is TGTGCCTGGAGGCAAGACAGGAACACCGGGGAGCTGTTTTTT. The encoded protein is CAWRQDRNTGELFF.

This clonotype has at least ten counts. The chain combines TRBV6-2 or TRBV6-3 with TRBJ2-2; D remains ambiguous. V was trimmed by 0 bases and J by 1 base, leaving 15 bases between them. The germline gives CDR1 MNHEY, CDR2 SVGEGT. CDR3 length: 18 amino acids. CDR3 DNA sequence: TGTGCCAGCAGTTACTCGGGTTGGCAGCTGCTGAACACCGGGGAGCTGTTTTTT. This codes for CASSYSGWQLLNTGELFF.

The chain joins TRBV27 to TRBJ2-5, with 12 positions matching TRBD2. The CDR3 runs to 15 residues. V dropped 5 bases and J dropped 3; count of bases not matched to a gene: 4. Germline CDR1 is MNHEY and CDR2 is SMNVEV (reference sequence). CDR3 DNA: TGTGCCAGCAGTATCGGACTAGCGGGGAAAGAGACCCAGTACTTC. Translation: CASSIGLAGKETQYF.

J is TRBJ1-2 and V is TRBV7-2, with TRBD1 matching over 10 bases. V dropped 5 bases and J dropped 4; count of bases not matched to a gene: 7. The CDR3 runs 15 residues. From germline, CDR1 is SGHTA and CDR2 FQGNSA. The CDR3 DNA reads as TGTGCCAGCAGCCGCCGAGGGGACAGGGGCTATGGCTACACCTTC. Its protein is CASSRRGDRGYGYTF.

The sample holds a few counts of this clonotype. V is TRBV11-2 and J is TRBJ2-7; 8 positions agree with TRBD1. Germline loops: CDR1 SGHAT, CDR2 FQNNGV. This CDR3 has 14 amino acids. The ends lost 4 bases at V and 3 bases at J; junction bases unmatched: 5. CDR3 nucleotides: TGTGCCAGCAGCTCGTACAGGGGGAACTACGAGCAGTACTTC. This codes for CASSSYRGNYEQYF.

The chain is built from TRBV19 and TRBJ1-2; maybe TRBD1 (5 bases). The V end was cut by 5 bases, the J end by 2 bases, with 12 bases between. This CDR3 region has 14 residues. Germline V gene sequence: CDR1 LNHDA, CDR2 SQIVND (reference sequence). CDR3 sequence (DNA): TGTGCCAGTAGTGCGGGAGGGGCGAACTATGGCTACACCTTC. Translation gives CASSAGGANYGYTF.

This rearrangement joins TRBV7-8 to TRBJ2-4, with D possibly TRBD2 on 6 matching bases. The germline V gene encodes CDR1 SGHVS and CDR2 FQNEAQ. Trimming cost V 1 base and J 6 bases, with 16 bases left between them. CDR3 size: 16 residues. In nucleotides, the CDR3 is TGTGCCAGCAGCTTAGAAGGGACTCTGGAGGGAAACATTCAGTACTTC. This encodes CASSLEGTLEGNIQYF.

A few counts support this clonotype. The CDR3 DNA reads TGTGCCAGCAGCCAACTGACTAGCGGGAGTCACGAGCAGTACTTC. Its translation is CASSQLTSGSHEQYF. The J gene is TRBJ2-7, the V gene TRBV14, with 12 bases identical to TRBD2. The CDR3 is 15 residues long. The J segment lost 5 bases and the V segment lost 2 bases, leaving 4 bases of the junction unmatched. Germline CDR1 is SGHDN and CDR2 is FVKESK.

This clonotype was found many times. The gene calls are TRBV27 and TRBJ1-5, with TRBD1 identical over 7 bases. There are 14 residues in the CDR3. The V gene end was trimmed by 5 bases and the J gene end by 6 bases; junction bases not matched to a gene: 7. Germline V gene data show CDR1 as MNHEY and CDR2 as SMNVEV (reference sequence). The CDR3 loop reads CASSNRGRGQPQHF. Written as DNA, the CDR3 is TGTGCCAGCAGTAACAGGGGCCGCGGTCAGCCCCAGCATTTT.

The chain carries TRBV10-3 and TRBJ1-5, with D maybe TRBD1 (5 bases). CDR1 is ENHRY, CDR2 SYGVKD, per germline. The CDR3 length is 13 residues. V was trimmed by 6 bases and J by 3 bases, leaving 9 bases between them. This chain's CDR3 is CAISREPNQPQHF. The CDR3 coding sequence is TGTGCCATCAGCAGGGAGCCCAATCAGCCCCAGCATTTT.

This clonotype was seen at least ten times. The V call is TRBV5-1, the J call TRBJ2-2; the D gene is possibly TRBD2 (6 bases). V dropped 2 bases and J dropped 5 bases, with 16 bases sitting between them. The germline V gene encodes CDR1 SGHRS and CDR2 YFSETQ. This CDR3 spans 16 amino acids. CDR3 residues: CASSFQGGVGTGELFF. In DNA, the CDR3 is TGCGCCAGCAGCTTCCAGGGAGGTGTCGGGACCGGGGAGCTGTTTTTT. Complete variable domain (other parts from reference TRBV5-1 and TRBJ2-2): KAGVTQTPRYLIKTRGQQVTLSCSPISGHRSVSWYQQTPGQGLQFLFEYFSETQRNKGNFPGRFSGRQFSNSRSEMNVSTLELGDSALYLCASSFQGGVGTGELFFGEGSRLTVL.

This clonotype was picked up many times. For the CDR3, the DNA is TGTGCCAGCAGCTTATCTGCAAATAACGAGCAGTACTTC. Residues: CASSLSANNEQYF. The rearrangement links TRBV7-3 to TRBJ2-7; D is unresolved. Germline V gene lookup returns CDR1 SGHTA and CDR2 FQGTGA. This CDR3 has 13 residues. V lost 2 bases to trimming and J lost 5 bases, with 10 bases between them. Complete variable domain (other parts from reference TRBV7-3 and TRBJ2-7): GAGVSQTPSNKVTEKGKYVELRCDPISGHTALYWYRQSLGQGPEFLIYFQGTGAADDSGLPNDRFFAVRPEGSVSTLKIQRTERGDSAVYLCASSLSANNEQYFGPGTRLTVT.

This clonotype was counted ten times or more. This rearrangement joins TRBV12-3 or TRBV12-4 to TRBJ2-6; D gene ambiguous. This CDR3 region has 13 residues. With 5 bases removed from V and 3 bases from J, the gap between germline ends came to 5 bases. CDR3 bases: TGTGCCAGCAGTGTAGGTGGGGCCAACGTCCTGACTTTC. Translated, it gives CASSVGGANVLTF.

This clonotype was picked up many times. The chain has TRBV20-1 and TRBJ2-5; 10 bases fit TRBD2. The V segment lost 0 bases and the J segment 5 bases; nucleotides outside the gene matches: 6. The CDR3 is made up of 15 amino acids. Germline V gives CDR1 DFQATT, CDR2 SNEGSKA (reference sequence). Here the CDR3 DNA reads TGCAGTGCTAGAGATACTAGCGGGGATTTGGAGACCCAGTACTTC. Translation: CSARDTSGDLETQYF.

This clonotype was observed many times. V is TRBV6-1 and J is TRBJ1-5; D might be TRBD1 (5 bases). Trimming took off 4 bases at V and 0 bases at J, with 16 bases between the two ends. Germline CDR1 is MNHNS and CDR2 is SASEGT. The CDR3 totals 17 residues. In nucleotides, the CDR3 is TGTGCCAGCAGTGGGGGCAGGTCCCCCTATAGCAATCAGCCCCAGCATTTT. It encodes CASSGGRSPYSNQPQHF.

This clonotype was recorded many times. The chain recombines TRBV28 with TRBJ2-7; weak D call: TRBD1 (6 bases). This CDR3 is built from 15 residues. Germline V CDR1 and CDR2: MDHEN, SYDVKM. V lost 3 bases to trimming and J lost 2 bases, with 14 bases between them. CDR3 nucleotides: TGTGCCAGCAGTTTGTTTTCAGGGGCGGCCTACGAGCAGTACTTC. This translates into CASSLFSGAAYEQYF.